These 3 T cell receptor beta chains share one sample of origin, sequenced in a study of blood T cell repertoires in COVID-19. TCRdb's table, derived via immunoSEQ multiplex PCR, lists solely in-frame clones and lacks some. The table has approximately 92,000 clones, 70% to 90% seen once. Sequenced material: peripheral blood. The receptors were sampled from a man aged 45-65 years with acute or convalescent COVID-19.

The chain has TRBV28 and TRBJ2-2; D uncertain. Trimming shortened V by 6 bases and J by 4 bases, and 9 bases separated the two germline ends. The CDR3 sequence is 13 residues long. Germline lookup yields CDR1 MDHEN and CDR2 SYDVKM. CDR3 in amino acids: CASSRSGTGELFF. The CDR3 DNA follows: TGTGCCAGCAGCCGGAGTGGCACCGGGGAGCTGTTTTTT.

The chain carries TRBV21-1 and TRBJ2-7; the table assigns TRBD2, which was not confirmed against the DNA. TRBV21-1 is recorded as a pseudogene. The length of the CDR3 is 14 residues. Here the CDR3 reads CASSKGDGSSEQYF. In nucleotides, the CDR3 is TGTGCCAGCAGCAAAGGTGACGGGAGCAGCGAGCAGTACTTC.

This sequence joins TRBV6-2 or TRBV6-3 and TRBJ2-7; 10 bases match TRBD2. The CDR3 has 16 residues. Losses at the gene ends were 5 bases for V and 3 bases for J; bases not matched to a gene: 10. Germline V gene data show CDR1 as MNHEY and CDR2 as SVGEGT. Here the CDR3 DNA reads TGTGCCAGCAGTCATCGTAGCGGGGGGAAGCTCTACGAGCAGTACTTC. It encodes CASSHRSGGKLYEQYF.